Presented here are 26 T cell receptor beta chains from one specimen sequenced in a study of shared clonotypes between healthy human individuals. Generated by immunoSEQ multiplex PCR, the TCRdb table keeps only in-frame clones and is missing some. The sample carries approximately 2,200,000 clones, just over 90% recorded once. CD8 cells regarded as naive lacked CD45RO, were positively chosen for CCR7, and omitted terminally differentiated effector memory CD45RA+ cells. The sequenced material came from naive CD8+ T cells from PBMCs. These receptors all come from a man in his late teens or twenties in good health. Some clones in this sample may be carry-over from other donors' samples.

The rearrangement links TRBV29-1 to TRBJ1-3, with D possibly being TRBD1 (6 bases). Germline CDR1 SQVTM, CDR2 ANQGSEA. V lost 4 bases to trimming and J lost 0 bases, with 10 bases between them. The CDR3 is made up of 14 amino acids. CDR3 sequence (DNA): TGCAGCGTTGTGGACAGCCTCTCTGGAAACACCATATATTTT. Translating it yields CSVVDSLSGNTIYF. The whole variable domain, filled in from reference TRBV29-1 and TRBJ1-3, reads SAVISQKPSRDICQRGTSLTIQCQVDSQVTMMFWYRQQPGQSLTLIATANQGSEATYESGFVIDKFPISRPNLTFSTLTVSNMSPEDSSIYLCSVVDSLSGNTIYFGEGSWLTVV.

J is TRBJ2-7 and V is TRBV7-8; TRBD1 agrees at 7 bases. The V and J ends lost 1 base and 2 bases, in that order; junction bases with no gene match: 5. CDR1 and CDR2 (germline): SGHVS, FQNEAQ. This CDR3 has 15 residues. In nucleotides, the CDR3 is TGTGCCAGCAGCTTAGACAGGGGTATCCCCTACGAGCAGTACTTC. Amino acids: CASSLDRGIPYEQYF.

The chain uses TRBV15 and TRBJ2-2; no definite D call. Germline loops: CDR1 LNHNV, CDR2 YYDKDF (reference sequence). The CDR3 runs 17 residues. Deletions cut 1 base from V and 0 bases from J, with 12 bases between. As DNA, the CDR3 is TGTGCCACCAGCAGAGGTGGCGGCGCACCGAACACCGGGGAGCTGTTTTTT. This gives the protein CATSRGGGAPNTGELFF. The full variable domain, with the rest looked up from reference TRBV15 and TRBJ2-2, is DAMVIQNPRYQVTQFGKPVTLSCSQTLNHNVMYWYQQKSSQAPKLLFHYYDKDFNNEADTPDNFQSRRPNTSFCFLDIRSPGLGDTAMYLCATSRGGGAPNTGELFFGEGSRLTVL.

This CDR3 reads CASSLSPGQYGYTF. The CDR3, as DNA: TGTGCCAGCAGTTTGTCACCGGGACAGTATGGCTACACCTTC. The chain has TRBV27 and TRBJ1-2; 7 positions match TRBD1. This CDR3 spans 14 amino acids. Germline V gives CDR1 MNHEY, CDR2 SMNVEV (reference sequence). Losses at the gene ends were 3 bases for V and 5 bases for J; bases not matched to a gene: 6.

This sequence joins TRBV9 and TRBJ2-2; D remains ambiguous. This CDR3 region has 16 residues. Germline-derived CDR1 and CDR2 are SGDLS and YYNGEE. V was trimmed by 0 bases and J by 4 bases, leaving 13 bases between them. For the CDR3, the DNA is TGTGCCAGCAGCGTAGAAGATAGTTCTATCACCGGGGAGCTGTTTTTT. Amino acid sequence: CASSVEDSSITGELFF.

The J gene is TRBJ2-2, the V gene TRBV18, with D possibly being TRBD1 (5 bases). Germline V gene lookup returns CDR1 KGHSH and CDR2 LQKENI. Trimming took off 6 bases at V and 3 bases at J, with 11 bases between the two ends. CDR3 size: 14 residues. The CDR3 bases are TGTGCCAGCTCCTTTTCCAGGGACACCGGGGAGCTGTTTTTT. Its translation: CASSFSRDTGELFF.

The chain joins TRBV4-3 to TRBJ2-1; perhaps TRBD2 as D (6 bases). The CDR3 totals 21 residues. Germline CDR1 LGHNA, CDR2 YSLEER. V dropped 0 bases and J dropped 0 bases, with 24 bases sitting between them. The CDR3 region has the DNA TGCGCCAGCAGCCAAGACCCCCTTGGGGGAGGTTGGGAGAGCTCCTACAATGAGCAGTTCTTC. Translation gives CASSQDPLGGGWESSYNEQFF.

The chain uses TRBV6-5 and TRBJ2-5; 9 positions agree with TRBD2. J lost 5 bases, V lost 5 bases, and 9 bases had no gene match. There are 15 residues in the CDR3. Germline CDR1 and CDR2: MNHEY and SVGAGI. CDR3 in DNA: TGTGCCAGCAGTATAGAGGGCGGGAGGGCCGAGACCCAGTACTTC. This translates into CASSIEGGRAETQYF.

This clone came up a few times. CDR3 in amino acids: CASSLNGQGNTEAFF. The CDR3 DNA reads as TGTGCCAGCAGCTTAAATGGACAGGGGAACACTGAAGCTTTCTTT. The chain links TRBV7-3 to TRBJ1-1; TRBD1 agrees at 8 bases. Germline-derived CDR1 and CDR2 are SGHTA and FQGTGA. V gave up 1 base and J gave up 1 base; unmatched junction bases: 2. The CDR3 totals 15 residues.

This clone was seen only once. This chain uses TRBV9 with TRBJ2-2, with D possibly TRBD2 on 5 matching bases. Per germline, CDR1 SGDLS and CDR2 YYNGEE. The CDR3 length is 15 residues. V gave up 3 bases and J gave up 3 bases, with 12 bases separating them. CDR3 nucleotide sequence: TGTGCCAGCAGCGGATTATCGGGGTACACCGGGGAGCTGTTTTTT. This codes for CASSGLSGYTGELFF.

The chain combines TRBV19 with TRBJ2-4, with D perhaps matching TRBD1 or TRBD2 (5 bases each). CDR1 is LNHDA and CDR2 is SQIVND in the germline V gene (reference sequence). V lost 4 bases and J lost 9, with 19 bases in between. The CDR3 has 15 amino acids. Here the CDR3 reads CASSTTAEALGIQYF. DNA of the CDR3: TGTGCCAGTAGTACGACAGCGGAGGCGTTAGGCATTCAGTACTTC.

With respect to this clone: The junction differs from germline at one of its ends, possibly a read error. The chain carries TRBV7-9 and TRBJ2-5, with 7 bases lining up with TRBD2. CDR3 length: 13 residues. Germline assignment: CDR1 SEHNR and CDR2 FQNEAQ (reference sequence). CDR3 sequence: CASSGRYQEIQYF. CDR3 sequence (DNA): TGTGCCAGCTCCGGGAGGTACCAAGAGATCCAGTACTTC.

The V gene is TRBV11-2, the J gene TRBJ2-3; 9 bases line up with TRBD1. The CDR3 runs 15 residues. J was trimmed by 3 bases and V by 3 bases; bases with no gene match: 4. The V gene's germline CDR1 is SGHAT and CDR2 FQNNGV. CDR3 residues: CASSFTGGSTDTQYF. The CDR3 DNA is TGTGCCAGCAGCTTTACAGGGGGCTCGACAGATACGCAGTATTTT.

A remark on this clone: This same CDR3 is encoded by further DNA sequences in the sample. V is TRBV27 and J is TRBJ2-1; 11 nucleotides line up with TRBD2. CDR3 size: 16 residues. The trim removed 5 bases at V and 1 base at J, leaving 4 bases unmatched. The V gene's germline CDR1 is MNHEY and CDR2 SMNVEV (reference sequence). CDR3 residues: CASSLLAGVSYNEQFF. The CDR3 DNA reads as TGTGCCAGCAGTCTACTAGCGGGAGTTTCCTACAATGAGCAGTTCTTC.

The rearrangement uses TRBV7-9 and TRBJ2-1, with D unresolved. The CDR3 runs to 15 residues. Germline lookup yields CDR1 SEHNR and CDR2 FQNEAQ (reference sequence). Trimming took 1 base from V and 4 from J, leaving 11 bases between them. CDR3 DNA sequence: TGTGCCAGCAGCTTAGTGGCGCAGGCGTACAATGAGCAGTTCTTC. Translated, it gives CASSLVAQAYNEQFF. Full variable domain (outside the CDR3, taken from reference TRBV7-9 and TRBJ2-1): DTGVSQNPRHKITKRGQNVTFRCDPISEHNRLYWYRQTLGQGPEFLTYFQNEAQLEKSRLLSDRFSAERPKGSFSTLEIQRTEQGDSAMYLCASSLVAQAYNEQFFGPGTRLTVL.

The chain links TRBV11-2 to TRBJ2-1; D unclear. V was pared by 0 bases and J by 7 bases, with 7 bases between. This CDR3 comprises 13 residues. Germline loops: CDR1 SGHAT, CDR2 FQNNGV. The CDR3 protein is CASSLDQSNEQFF. The DNA for the CDR3 is TGTGCCAGCAGCTTAGATCAGTCGAATGAGCAGTTCTTC.

Concerning this clone itself: The same CDR3 also results from other DNA sequences found in this sample. The chain couples TRBV6-1 to TRBJ2-3; 9 bases match TRBD1. After removal of 4 bases from V and 3 bases from J, the junction contained 5 bases not matched to a gene. This CDR3 region has 15 residues. Germline-derived CDR1 and CDR2 are MNHNS and SASEGT. CDR3 bases: TGTGCCAGCAGTGTCGGACAGGGGTGGACAGATACGCAGTATTTT. It specifies CASSVGQGWTDTQYF.

The chain links TRBV4-3 to TRBJ2-7, with 7 bases aligning to TRBD2. Losses at the gene ends were 1 base for V and 4 bases for J; bases not matched to a gene: 7. CDR3 length equals 15 residues. Germline CDR1 LGHNA, CDR2 YSLEER. The CDR3 region is CASSQGPGGWYEQYF. CDR3 nucleotide sequence: TGCGCCAGCAGCCAAGGACCGGGGGGTTGGTACGAGCAGTACTTC.

The chain is built from TRBV6-1 and TRBJ1-2; 8 nucleotides align to TRBD1. The germline V gene has CDR1 MNHNS and CDR2 SASEGT. The CDR3 has 14 residues. The V segment lost 3 bases and the J segment 3 bases; nucleotides outside the gene matches: 3. The CDR3 loop reads CASSDGTGYYGYTF. For the CDR3, the DNA is TGTGCCAGCAGTGATGGGACAGGTTACTATGGCTACACCTTC.

The genes are TRBV2 and TRBJ2-2; no firm D call. CDR1 and CDR2 from the germline V gene are SNHLY and FYNNEI. The CDR3 has 19 residues. V gave up 4 bases and J gave up 9 bases, with 30 bases separating them. For the CDR3, the DNA is TGTGCCAGCAGTGTTATTGGGCCTATCGAGAGATTCTCTTTTAGGGAGCTGTTTTTT. Amino acids: CASSVIGPIERFSFRELFF.

The genes are TRBV11-2 and TRBJ2-7; 8 nucleotides agree with TRBD1. Trimming cost V 5 bases and J 6 bases; bases outside gene matches: 9. Germline CDR1 is SGHAT and CDR2 is FQNNGV. The CDR3 sequence is 14 residues long. The CDR3 reads CASSPGQGFVEQYF. CDR3 sequence (DNA): TGTGCCAGCAGCCCAGGACAGGGTTTTGTCGAGCAGTACTTC. The full variable domain, in which reference TRBV11-2 and TRBJ2-7 provide the parts outside the CDR3, is EAGVAQSPRYKIIEKRQSVAFWCNPISGHATLYWYQQILGQGPKLLIQFQNNGVVDDSQLPKDRFSAERLKGVDSTLKIQPAKLEDSAVYLCASSPGQGFVEQYFGPGTRLTVT.

This chain joins TRBV13 and TRBJ2-2; D perhaps matches TRBD2 (5 bases). The CDR3 contains 16 residues. Germline V gene sequence: CDR1 PRHDT, CDR2 FYEKMQ (reference sequence). Trimming stripped 3 bases from V and 2 bases from J, with 13 bases between. The CDR3 region is CASSFYEEGNTGELFF. Written as DNA, the CDR3 is TGTGCCAGCAGCTTTTATGAAGAGGGAAACACCGGGGAGCTGTTTTTT.

Points on this clone: A read error is likely here: a far larger clone is one base away. V is TRBV4-2 and J is TRBJ2-1; perhaps D is TRBD1 or TRBD2 (5 bases each). The V gene's germline CDR1 is LGHNA and CDR2 YNFKEQ. The CDR3 is 12 amino acids. The V end lost 6 bases, the J end lost 2 bases, and 5 bases lay between the germline ends. The CDR3: CASRGAYNEQFF. The CDR3 DNA sequence: TGTGCCAGCAGGGGGGCCTACAATGAGCAGTTCTTC.

This clone came up once. The rearrangement uses TRBV7-9 and TRBJ2-3; TRBD1 is a possible D gene (7 bases). Looked up from germline, CDR1 is SEHNR and CDR2 is FQNEAQ (reference sequence). The V gene lost 2 bases and the J gene lost 1 base, with 10 bases spanning the gap. There are 15 residues in the CDR3. The CDR3: CASSLQGGGTDTQYF. Here the CDR3 DNA reads TGTGCCAGCAGCTTACAGGGGGGTGGCACAGATACGCAGTATTTT.

The rearrangement uses TRBV27 and TRBJ2-7; D ambiguous. Germline V lookup: CDR1 MNHEY, CDR2 SMNVEV (reference sequence). CDR3 length: 17 residues. V dropped 1 base and J dropped 0 bases, with 16 bases sitting between them. As DNA, the CDR3 is TGTGCCAGCAGTTTATATTCCAGCCAGCGTAGCTCCTACGAGCAGTACTTC. The encoded protein is CASSLYSSQRSSYEQYF.

The rearrangement uses TRBV6-8 and TRBJ2-5; 15 nucleotides match TRBD2. This CDR3 region has 17 residues. CDR1 and CDR2 from the germline V gene are MNHGY and SAAAGT. The trim removed 9 bases at V and 2 bases at J, leaving 10 bases unmatched. CDR3 nucleotide sequence: TGTGCCAGAGCCCGGACTAGCGGGAGGGGTGGGCAAGAGACCCAGTACTTC. Its protein is CARARTSGRGGQETQYF.